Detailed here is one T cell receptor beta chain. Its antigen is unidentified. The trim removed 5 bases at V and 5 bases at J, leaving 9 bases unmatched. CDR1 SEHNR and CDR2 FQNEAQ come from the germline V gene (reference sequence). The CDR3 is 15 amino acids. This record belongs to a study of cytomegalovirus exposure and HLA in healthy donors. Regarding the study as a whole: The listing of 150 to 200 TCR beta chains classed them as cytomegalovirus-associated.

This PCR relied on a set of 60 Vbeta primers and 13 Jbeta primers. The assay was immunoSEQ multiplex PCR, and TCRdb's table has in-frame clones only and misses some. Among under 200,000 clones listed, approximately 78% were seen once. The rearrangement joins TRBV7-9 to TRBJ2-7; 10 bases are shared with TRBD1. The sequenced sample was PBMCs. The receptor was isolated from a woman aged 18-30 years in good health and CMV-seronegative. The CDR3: CASSPYSGTGDEQYF. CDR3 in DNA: TGTGCCAGCAGCCCTTACTCCGGGACAGGGGACGAGCAGTACTTC.